The 21 T cell receptor beta chains below all came from one sample that was sequenced in a study of Graves' ophthalmopathy and Graves' hyperthyroidism. For repertoire sequencing, the TCR beta CDR3 regions were amplified from RNA transcripts. The first-round RT-PCR employed HTBI primers together with the Qiagen OneStep RT-PCR kit. A multiplex PCR was then performed as the second round. TCRdb processed the multiplex PCR reads anew with MiXCR; each CDR3 protein has one entry. This table has approximately 210,000 distinct CDR3 sequences, 25% to 30% appearing once. The specimen sequenced was peripheral blood. These receptors came from a man aged 50 to 59 with Graves' ophthalmopathy.

This clonotype was counted between two and nine times. The CDR3 coding sequence is TGTGCCAGCATACCACTAGCGGGAAACATTCAGTACTTC. Residues: CASIPLAGNIQYF. This chain joins TRBV6-2 or TRBV6-3 and TRBJ2-4, with 9 nucleotides matching TRBD2. The CDR3 consists of 13 residues. Germline V gene lookup returns CDR1 MNHEY and CDR2 SVGEGT. V trimming: 7 bases; J trimming: 6 bases; junction bases outside the gene matches: 4.

The chain is built from TRBV11-2 and TRBJ2-2, with no clear D. The V end was cut by 5 bases, the J end by 7 bases, with 11 bases between. Germline CDR1 is SGHAT and CDR2 is FQNNGV. This CDR3 spans 13 amino acids. The CDR3 loop reads CASSDDPGGELFF. Here the CDR3 DNA reads TGTGCCAGCAGCGACGACCCGGGCGGGGAGCTGTTTTTT.

This clonotype was seen ten or more times. The chain recombines TRBV6-5 with TRBJ2-7, with 9 bases matching TRBD1. J lost 6 bases, V lost 5 bases, and 5 bases had no gene match. The CDR3 contains 13 residues. From germline, CDR1 is MNHEY and CDR2 SVGAGI. CDR3 sequence reads: CASSRGTGLEQYF. The CDR3 nucleotides are TGTGCCAGCAGTCGCGGGACAGGGCTCGAGCAGTACTTC.

In this sample, this clonotype turned up many times. The V and J genes are TRBV6-2 or TRBV6-3 and TRBJ2-4, with D maybe TRBD2 (5 bases). The V and J ends lost 8 bases and 0 bases respectively, with 11 bases between them. This CDR3 has 14 amino acids. The germline CDR1 and CDR2 sequences are MNHEY and SVGEGT. This chain's CDR3 is CASGGLVAKNIQYF. The CDR3 DNA is TGTGCCAGCGGCGGACTCGTAGCCAAAAACATTCAGTACTTC.

The sample holds many counts of this clonotype. The chain links TRBV10-3 to TRBJ2-5, with D unresolved. Germline V gives CDR1 ENHRY, CDR2 SYGVKD. Trimming removed 11 bases at V and 5 bases at J, with 6 bases between. CDR3 length: 9 amino acids. CDR3 sequence (DNA): TGTGCCGTCGGGGAGACCCAGTACTTC. Protein sequence: CAVGETQYF.

The CDR3 loop reads CASSSSLGYGYTF. For the CDR3, the DNA is TGTGCCAGCAGCTCCTCCCTGGGGTATGGCTACACCTTC. The V and J genes are TRBV12-3 or TRBV12-4 and TRBJ1-2; D uncertain. This CDR3 is 13 amino acids long. Trimming shortened V by 6 bases and J by 5 bases, and 13 bases separated the two germline ends.

In its sample, this clonotype was seen many times. The chain is built from TRBV27 and TRBJ2-7; possible D gene TRBD1, 6 bases. The CDR3 extends over 14 amino acids. The V and J ends lost 6 bases and 2 bases respectively, with 14 bases between them. Germline V gives CDR1 MNHEY, CDR2 SMNVEV (reference sequence). The CDR3 region has the DNA TGTGCCAGCAGAGCCCCGACAGGAACCTACGAGCAGTACTTC. Translation gives CASRAPTGTYEQYF.

This clonotype occurred many times. The chain links TRBV28 to TRBJ2-7, with D unresolved. Germline V lookup: CDR1 MDHEN, CDR2 SYDVKM. Trimming removed 7 bases from V and 0 bases from J, with 13 bases in between. CDR3 size: 14 residues. CDR3 loop: CASTETHNSYEQYF. The DNA of the CDR3 is TGTGCCAGCACGGAGACCCATAACTCCTACGAGCAGTACTTC.

The chain couples TRBV7-3 to TRBJ2-2, with TRBD2 matching 7 bases. CDR1 SGHTA and CDR2 FQGTGA come from the germline V gene. The V segment lost 0 bases and the J segment 5 bases; nucleotides outside the gene matches: 0. This CDR3 comprises 14 residues. The CDR3 nucleotides read TGTGCCAGCAGCTTAACTAGCGGGACCGGGGAGCTGTTTTTT. This gives the protein CASSLTSGTGELFF.

This clonotype was counted ten times or more. The chain combines TRBV7-3 with TRBJ2-5, with a possible D match to TRBD2 (5 bases). V lost 8 bases and J 5 bases, leaving 21 bases between the germline ends. The CDR3 sequence is 15 residues long. Germline V gene sequence: CDR1 SGHTA, CDR2 FQGTGA. Here the CDR3 reads CASEPVLWGEETQYF. Here the CDR3 DNA reads TGTGCCAGCGAGCCCGTGTTGTGGGGAGAGGAGACCCAGTACTTC.

This clonotype was observed at least ten times. This chain uses TRBV29-1 with TRBJ2-7, with TRBD2 identical over 7 bases. This CDR3 spans 13 amino acids. Germline V gene lookup returns CDR1 SQVTM and CDR2 ANQGSEA. Trimming took 4 bases from V and 7 from J; bases not matched to a gene: 10. The CDR3 spells CSVVGPAGKEQYF. The CDR3 DNA reads TGCAGCGTTGTAGGCCCAGCGGGAAAAGAGCAGTACTTC.

The chain joins TRBV12-3 or TRBV12-4 to TRBJ1-2; 7 bases are a match to TRBD1. V lost 6 bases and J lost 8; bases outside the gene matches: 12. The CDR3 extends over 14 amino acids. CDR3 residues: CASRDRTDGKGYTF. The CDR3 DNA is TGTGCCAGCAGGGACAGGACAGATGGCAAGGGCTACACCTTC.

The V and J genes are TRBV12-5 and TRBJ1-1; no reliable D call. Looked up from germline, CDR1 is LGHNT and CDR2 is FRNRAP. The CDR3 runs to 14 residues. Trimming shortened V by 1 base and J by 3 bases, and 9 bases separated the two germline ends. CDR3 amino acids: CASGLDAVHTEAFF. CDR3 DNA: TGTGCTAGTGGTTTGGACGCAGTGCACACTGAAGCTTTCTTT.

This rearrangement joins TRBV10-3 to TRBJ1-2; D call uncertain. The germline V gene encodes CDR1 ENHRY and CDR2 SYGVKD. This CDR3 region has 12 residues. Trimming left V 0 bases short and J 12 bases short, with 11 bases between. The CDR3 region is CAISESKDLHTF. The DNA of the CDR3 is TGTGCCATCAGTGAGTCAAAGGATCTCCACACCTTC.

This clonotype was recorded many times. This chain links TRBV4-3 with TRBJ1-2; D unresolved. Trimming took off 1 base at V and 7 bases at J, with 7 bases between the two ends. The CDR3 contains 12 residues. Germline CDR1 and CDR2: LGHNA and YSLEER. Written as DNA, the CDR3 is TGCGCCAGCAGCCAAGTGGGGAGTGGCTACACCTTC. Translated: CASSQVGSGYTF.

This clonotype was seen ten or more times. The chain carries TRBV6-1 and TRBJ2-4, with D perhaps TRBD1 (6 bases). V shed 3 bases and J shed 7 bases, with 13 bases lying between them. The CDR3 consists of 14 residues. Germline V gene lookup returns CDR1 MNHNS and CDR2 SASEGT. CDR3 nucleotide sequence: TGTGCCAGCAGTGAGCCGGGACAAGGGAACATTCAGTACTTC. Its translation is CASSEPGQGNIQYF.

This clonotype has a count of ten or more. V is TRBV7-2 and J is TRBJ2-5, with D unresolved. The germline V gene encodes CDR1 SGHTA and CDR2 FQGNSA. The CDR3 has 12 amino acids. V dropped 5 bases and J dropped 4 bases, with 8 bases sitting between them. The CDR3 here is CASSLKRETQYF. CDR3 in DNA: TGTGCCAGCAGCCTCAAGCGAGAGACCCAGTACTTC.

This chain connects TRBV7-2 to TRBJ2-7; 14 bases are shared with TRBD2. The CDR3 spans 16 residues. Germline V gene lookup returns CDR1 SGHTA and CDR2 FQGNSA. J lost 4 bases, V lost 4 bases, and 6 bases had no gene match. CDR3 region: CASSWGTSGGLYEQYF. The CDR3 coding sequence is TGTGCCAGCAGCTGGGGGACTAGCGGGGGCCTGTACGAGCAGTACTTC.

This clonotype occurred many times. V usage is TRBV28 and J usage is TRBJ1-5; D is unclear. The CDR3 consists of 14 residues. V lost 3 bases to trimming and J lost 6 bases, with 12 bases between them. CDR1 is MDHEN and CDR2 is SYDVKM in the germline V gene. In DNA form, the CDR3 reads TGTGCCAGCAGTTTTAGGCAGGTATTTCAGCCCCAGCATTTT. The encoded protein is CASSFRQVFQPQHF.

This clonotype was seen once. The chain couples TRBV30 to TRBJ1-1; TRBD1 is a possible D gene (5 bases). CDR3 length: 12 residues. The germline V gene encodes CDR1 GTSNPN and CDR2 SVGIG (reference sequence). V lost 2 bases, J lost 4 bases, and 8 bases lay in between. The CDR3 sequence is CAWSSGGTEAFF. CDR3 nucleotides: TGTGCCTGGAGTAGCGGGGGCACTGAAGCTTTCTTT.

Remarks on this clonotype: Its ends do not fully match the called genes, so a read error is possible. The chain joins TRBV12-3 or TRBV12-4 to TRBJ2-5, with 10 bases lining up with TRBD1. The CDR3 has 15 amino acids. CDR3 region: CASSLAGTGEETQYF. The CDR3 DNA is TGTGCCAGCAGCTTAGCCGGGACAGGGGAAGAGACCCAGTACTTC.